These 32 T cell receptor beta chains originate from one sample sequenced in a study of control samples from healthy donors and cancer patients. Produced via immunoSEQ multiplex PCR; TCRdb's table is partial and in-frame only. The table lists roughly 76,000 clones, around 94% of them singletons. Specimen: blood. The source of these receptors is a woman under 30 in good health.

The V and J genes are TRBV7-9 and TRBJ1-1; D gene uncertain. Between the trimmed V and J ends, which lost 2 bases and 7 bases, there was a span of 11 bases. This CDR3 region has 13 residues. Germline assignment: CDR1 SEHNR and CDR2 FQNEAQ (reference sequence). CDR3 nucleotide sequence: TGTGCCAGCAGCTTAATCGTTCCCCGTGAAGCTTTCTTT. It encodes CASSLIVPREAFF. Filled out from reference TRBV7-9 and TRBJ1-1, the complete variable domain reads DTGVSQNPRHKITKRGQNVTFRCDPISEHNRLYWYRQTLGQGPEFLTYFQNEAQLEKSRLLSDRFSAERPKGSFSTLEIQRTEQGDSAMYLCASSLIVPREAFFGQGTRLTVV.

The chain carries TRBV5-1 and TRBJ1-3, with 9 bases identical to TRBD1. V lost 4 bases, J lost 2 bases, and 7 bases stayed unmatched. There are 16 residues in the CDR3. The germline V gene encodes CDR1 SGHRS and CDR2 YFSETQ. The CDR3 nucleotides are TGCGCCAGCAGCCAGGAAACAGGGGGCCCTGGAAACACCATATATTTT. This codes for CASSQETGGPGNTIYF.

The V and J genes are TRBV24-1 and TRBJ2-1; D may match TRBD1 or TRBD2 (5 bases each). Trimming removed 5 bases from V and 7 bases from J, with 17 bases in between. CDR1 and CDR2 from the germline V gene are KGHDR and SFDVKD. The CDR3 spans 15 residues. The CDR3 loop reads CATSVPGPQSNEQFF. CDR3 nucleotide sequence: TGTGCCACCAGTGTGCCGGGACCTCAATCAAATGAGCAGTTCTTC.

The chain is built from TRBV5-6 and TRBJ2-1; 11 positions agree with TRBD2. With 2 bases clipped from V and 11 bases from J, the junction kept 21 bases outside the gene matches. This CDR3 comprises 19 residues. Germline assignment: CDR1 SGHDT and CDR2 YYEEEE. CDR3 DNA sequence: TGTGCCAGCAGCTTTGGGTTTCTAGCGGGGGGCCCCAAATCCGTTAAGCAGTTCTTC. Translation gives CASSFGFLAGGPKSVKQFF.

In this sample, this clone turned up once. The chain employs TRBV6-5 and TRBJ1-2, with D unresolved. This CDR3 is built from 11 residues. Germline CDR1 and CDR2: MNHEY and SVGAGI. The V end was cut by 2 bases, the J end by 8 bases, with 6 bases between. The CDR3 DNA sequence: TGTGCCAGCAGTTACGGTTTGGGCTACACCTTC. Translating it yields CASSYGLGYTF.

The chain combines TRBV15 with TRBJ1-6, with unresolved D. The germline V and J ends were trimmed by 2 bases and 2 bases, with 10 bases remaining between them. Per the germline V gene, CDR1 is LNHNV and CDR2 is YYDKDF (reference sequence). CDR3 size: 16 residues. The CDR3 here is CATSRRREAYNSPLHF. CDR3 DNA: TGTGCCACCAGCAGACGTAGGGAAGCCTATAATTCACCCCTCCACTTT.

V is TRBV19 and J is TRBJ2-5; D perhaps matches TRBD2 (6 bases). Trimming removed 2 bases from V and 1 base from J, with 8 bases in between. The CDR3 extends over 14 amino acids. From germline, CDR1 is LNHDA and CDR2 SQIVND (reference sequence). DNA of the CDR3: TGTGCCAGTAGTATAAGTAGCGGCCAAGAGACCCAGTACTTC. Its protein is CASSISSGQETQYF.

The rearrangement uses TRBV11-2 and TRBJ1-1, with 7 nucleotides matching TRBD1. The CDR3 is made up of 15 amino acids. The J segment lost 1 base and the V segment lost 2 bases, leaving 4 bases of the junction unmatched. Germline V lookup: CDR1 SGHAT, CDR2 FQNNGV. The CDR3 region is CASSLKGAGNTEAFF. Here the CDR3 DNA reads TGTGCCAGCAGCTTAAAGGGGGCAGGGAACACTGAAGCTTTCTTT.

In DNA form, the CDR3 reads TGTGCCAGCAGTGAAATACTTCCATCTAACTATGGCTACACCTTC. This gives the protein CASSEILPSNYGYTF. The chain uses TRBV6-1 and TRBJ1-2; D unclear. The germline gives CDR1 MNHNS, CDR2 SASEGT. The CDR3 extends over 15 amino acids. V lost 2 bases to trimming and J lost 0 bases, with 10 bases between them.

The chain is built from TRBV7-6 and TRBJ1-3; D call uncertain. This CDR3 has 12 residues. V shed 4 bases and J shed 8 bases, with 9 bases lying between them. The V gene's germline CDR1 is SGHVS and CDR2 FNYEAQ. CDR3 in amino acids: CASSSETHTIYF. For the CDR3, the DNA is TGTGCCAGCAGCTCAGAAACGCACACCATATATTTT.

This clone was found a few times. V and J are TRBV29-1 and TRBJ2-7; 9 nucleotides agree with TRBD2. Germline CDR1 SQVTM, CDR2 ANQGSEA. With 6 bases clipped from V and 6 bases from J, the junction kept 6 bases outside the gene matches. CDR3 length: 12 amino acids. CDR3 sequence reads: CSVRLADSEQYF. DNA of the CDR3: TGCAGCGTAAGACTAGCGGACTCCGAGCAGTACTTC.

The V call is TRBV7-3, the J call TRBJ1-2; D not resolved. The ends were cut back, 2 bases at V and 8 bases at J, with 12 bases in the middle. Germline V gene sequence: CDR1 SGHTA, CDR2 FQGTGA. The CDR3 sequence is 13 residues long. The CDR3 sequence is CASSLEFGVGYTF. The CDR3 region has the DNA TGTGCCAGCAGCTTAGAATTCGGGGTAGGCTACACCTTC.

The genes are TRBV5-8 and TRBJ1-1, with D perhaps matching TRBD1 (5 bases). There are 16 residues in the CDR3. V lost 4 bases to trimming and J lost 0 bases, with 16 bases between them. CDR1 and CDR2 (germline): SGHTS, YDEGEE. Written as DNA, the CDR3 is TGTGCCAGCAGCCGGTACCGACAGCTAATGAACACTGAAGCTTTCTTT. It translates to CASSRYRQLMNTEAFF.

The chain combines TRBV7-8 with TRBJ1-3; 7 bases match TRBD1. CDR1 and CDR2 (germline): SGHVS, FQNEAQ. The CDR3 runs 18 residues. The V and J ends lost 5 bases and 1 base, in that order; junction bases with no gene match: 14. CDR3 in DNA: TGTGCCAGCAGCGAAAGACACGTCGACAGGGTTTCTGGAAACACCATATATTTT. This translates into CASSERHVDRVSGNTIYF.

The chain has TRBV9 and TRBJ2-3; D gene uncertain. This CDR3 has 17 residues. The V end was cut by 3 bases, the J end by 2 bases, with 19 bases between. Looked up from germline, CDR1 is SGDLS and CDR2 is YYNGEE. CDR3 loop: CASSDSVRSTHTDTQYF. For the CDR3, the DNA is TGTGCCAGCAGCGACTCGGTAAGGAGTACACACACAGATACGCAGTATTTT.

The J gene is TRBJ2-7, the V gene TRBV7-9, with D possibly called TRBD1 or TRBD2 (6 bases each). The V end was cut by 6 bases, the J end by 1 base, with 16 bases between. CDR1 and CDR2 from the germline V gene are SEHNR and FQNEAQ (reference sequence). CDR3 length equals 15 residues. The CDR3 reads CASRPGGARSYEQYF. The CDR3 bases are TGTGCCAGCAGACCCGGGGGCGCGAGGTCCTACGAGCAGTACTTC. Full variable domain (outside the CDR3, taken from reference TRBV7-9 and TRBJ2-7): DTGVSQNPRHKITKRGQNVTFRCDPISEHNRLYWYRQTLGQGPEFLTYFQNEAQLEKSRLLSDRFSAERPKGSFSTLEIQRTEQGDSAMYLCASRPGGARSYEQYFGPGTRLTVT.

The V gene is TRBV6-5, the J gene TRBJ2-7; 7 bases line up with TRBD1. Germline V gives CDR1 MNHEY, CDR2 SVGAGI. The CDR3 totals 14 residues. V lost 6 bases and J lost 3; bases outside the gene matches: 8. The CDR3 DNA sequence: TGTGCCAGCAGAAACCTTGGGACAGTCTACGAGCAGTACTTC. This encodes CASRNLGTVYEQYF.

The chain combines TRBV19 with TRBJ1-5; D is possibly TRBD1 (5 bases). From germline, CDR1 is LNHDA and CDR2 SQIVND (reference sequence). The CDR3 is 18 amino acids. Deletions cut 3 bases from V and 2 bases from J, with 20 bases between. CDR3: CASSIGGGQGTGNQPQHF. In DNA, the CDR3 is TGTGCCAGTAGTATCGGGGGAGGGCAGGGCACGGGCAATCAGCCCCAGCATTTT.

V gene TRBV5-1 combines with J gene TRBJ2-3; D may be TRBD2 (6 bases). V lost 4 bases and J lost 1, with 10 bases in between. The CDR3 consists of 14 residues. From germline, CDR1 is SGHRS and CDR2 YFSETQ. CDR3 bases: TGCGCCAGCAGCCGGTGGGGGGGCACAGATACGCAGTATTTT. As protein: CASSRWGGTDTQYF.

The genes are TRBV28 and TRBJ2-7, with a possible D match to TRBD2 (7 bases). The CDR3 has 14 amino acids. The germline V and J ends were trimmed by 7 bases and 5 bases, with 18 bases remaining between them. CDR1 and CDR2 (germline): MDHEN, SYDVKM. CDR3 sequence reads: CASTRRGGSNEQYF. CDR3 sequence (DNA): TGTGCCAGCACCCGAAGGGGGGGTTCGAACGAGCAGTACTTC.

The count of this clone is one. J is TRBJ2-7 and V is TRBV11-3; a possible D gene is TRBD2 (6 bases). Germline CDR1 is SGHNT and CDR2 is YENEEA. Trimming stripped 8 bases from V and 2 bases from J, with 10 bases between. CDR3 length equals 12 residues. CDR3 sequence (DNA): TGTGCCAGCCGGAGGGTCACCTACGAGCAGTACTTC. Encoded protein: CASRRVTYEQYF.

The chain joins TRBV7-3 to TRBJ2-3; 8 bases map to TRBD2. From germline, CDR1 is SGHTA and CDR2 FQGTGA. The CDR3 loop spans 15 amino acids. Trimming cost V 1 base and J 2 bases; bases outside gene matches: 2. The CDR3 sequence is CASSLMRGDTDTQYF. As DNA, the CDR3 is TGTGCCAGCAGCTTAATGCGGGGGGACACAGATACGCAGTATTTT. Full variable domain (remainder filled in from reference TRBV7-3 and TRBJ2-3): GAGVSQTPSNKVTEKGKYVELRCDPISGHTALYWYRQSLGQGPEFLIYFQGTGAADDSGLPNDRFFAVRPEGSVSTLKIQRTERGDSAVYLCASSLMRGDTDTQYFGPGTRLTVL.

V gene TRBV12-3 or TRBV12-4 combines with J gene TRBJ2-1; D possibly corresponds to TRBD2 (6 bases). This CDR3 region has 12 residues. Trimming cost V 2 bases and J 8 bases, with 7 bases left between them. This CDR3 is CASSLTGDEQFF. The CDR3 DNA follows: TGTGCCAGCAGTTTAACGGGAGATGAGCAGTTCTTC.

Notes on this clone: A junction boundary mismatches the germline segment, possibly from a read error. This chain joins TRBV7-7 and TRBJ2-3; 7 bases are shared with TRBD2. Germline V gene lookup returns CDR1 SSHAT and CDR2 FNYEAQ (reference sequence). This CDR3 region has 21 residues. CDR3 in DNA: TGTGCTAGCAGCTCCATTCTCCCTCTGGGTGCGGGGGATCCCAAGGCAGATACGCAGTATTTT. It yields the protein CASSSILPLGAGDPKADTQYF.

V is TRBV6-5 and J is TRBJ2-7, with D hard to call. Germline V gene sequence: CDR1 MNHEY, CDR2 SVGAGI. The CDR3 is made up of 14 amino acids. Deletions cut 7 bases from V and 4 bases from J, with 17 bases between. CDR3 sequence reads: CASTVGILRYEQYF. CDR3 DNA: TGTGCCAGCACGGTAGGGATCCTGCGATACGAGCAGTACTTC.

The J gene is TRBJ2-1, the V gene TRBV5-4, with 9 bases identical to TRBD2. The CDR3 runs 17 residues. Losses at the gene ends were 4 bases for V and 5 bases for J; bases not matched to a gene: 13. Germline CDR1 reads SGHNT; CDR2 reads YYREEE (reference sequence). The chain's CDR3 is CASSLQRLAGVNNEQFF. CDR3 nucleotide sequence: TGTGCCAGCAGCCTGCAACGATTAGCGGGAGTTAACAATGAGCAGTTCTTC.

CDR3 in DNA: TGTGCCAGCAGTCCCAGTGTGAGGAGGCAAGAAGAAAAACTGTTTTTT. The encoded protein is CASSPSVRRQEEKLFF. The rearrangement links TRBV27 to TRBJ1-4; D uncertain. The germline V and J ends were trimmed by 5 bases and 8 bases, with 21 bases remaining between them. CDR1 is MNHEY, CDR2 SMNVEV, per germline (reference sequence). This CDR3 is built from 16 residues.

The V gene is TRBV18, the J gene TRBJ2-1, with D possibly being TRBD2 (6 bases). This CDR3 comprises 13 residues. V was cut by 6 bases and J by 2 bases, with 8 bases left in between. The germline gives CDR1 KGHSH, CDR2 LQKENI. The DNA for the CDR3 is TGTGCCAGCTCCGGAGGGACCTACAATGAGCAGTTCTTC. Protein: CASSGGTYNEQFF.

This clone appeared a few times. The chain couples TRBV5-4 to TRBJ2-5, with D possibly matching TRBD1 (6 bases). V lost 4 bases and J 2 bases, leaving 12 bases between the germline ends. Germline CDR1 SGHNT, CDR2 YYREEE (reference sequence). This CDR3 comprises 14 residues. CDR3 nucleotide sequence: TGTGCCAGCAGCCTCCGGGACACGCAAGAGACCCAGTACTTC. The encoded protein is CASSLRDTQETQYF.

The chain couples TRBV5-6 to TRBJ1-1, with 10 bases lining up with TRBD1. V lost 5 bases, J lost 1 base, and 5 bases stayed unmatched. In germline, CDR1 is SGHDT, CDR2 YYEEEE. This CDR3 is built from 15 residues. The DNA of the CDR3 is TGTGCCAGCAGTCGCCGGGACAGGGGGAACACTGAAGCTTTCTTT. It yields the protein CASSRRDRGNTEAFF.

This clone was found many times. The chain joins TRBV2 to TRBJ2-7, with D hard to call. Trimming pared 1 base from V and 5 bases from J, leaving 12 bases between. The CDR3 spans 14 residues. The germline gives CDR1 SNHLY, CDR2 FYNNEI. The CDR3: CASSEGADYNEQYF. The CDR3 nucleotides are TGTGCCAGCAGTGAAGGCGCAGATTATAACGAGCAGTACTTC.

The chain carries TRBV6-5 and TRBJ2-6; D gene unclear. V gave up 2 bases and J gave up 0 bases, with 5 bases separating them. The CDR3 has 15 amino acids. In germline, CDR1 is MNHEY, CDR2 SVGAGI. The CDR3 DNA is TGTGCCAGCAGTTACGGTTCCTCTGGGGCCAACGTCCTGACTTTC. Translated, it gives CASSYGSSGANVLTF.